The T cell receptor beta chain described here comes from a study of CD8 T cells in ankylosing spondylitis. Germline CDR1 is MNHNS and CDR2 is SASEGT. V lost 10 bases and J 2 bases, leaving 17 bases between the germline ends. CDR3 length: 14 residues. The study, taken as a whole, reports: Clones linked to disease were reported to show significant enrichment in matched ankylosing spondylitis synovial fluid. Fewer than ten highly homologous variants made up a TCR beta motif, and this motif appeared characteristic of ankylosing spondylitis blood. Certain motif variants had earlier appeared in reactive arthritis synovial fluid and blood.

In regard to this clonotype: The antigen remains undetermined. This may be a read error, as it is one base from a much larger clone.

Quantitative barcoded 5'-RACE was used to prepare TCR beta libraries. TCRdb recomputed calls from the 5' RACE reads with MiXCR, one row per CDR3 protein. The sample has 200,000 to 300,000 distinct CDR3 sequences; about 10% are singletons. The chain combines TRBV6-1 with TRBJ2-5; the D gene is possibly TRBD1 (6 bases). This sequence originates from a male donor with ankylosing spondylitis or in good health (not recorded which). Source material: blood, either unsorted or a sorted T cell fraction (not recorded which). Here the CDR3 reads CANRNREPQETQYF. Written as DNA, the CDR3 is TGTGCCAACAGGAACAGGGAACCACAAGAGACCCAGTACTTC.